This TCR beta chain came from a study of T cell responses to AZD1222 COVID-19 vaccine. Study-level information: Pooled in the analysis were second doses at about 4 or about 12 weeks. Study-wide results and limits: Nearly half of spike-specific TCRs reportedly target variant regions that are unmutated in the B.1.351 and B.1.1.7 variants.

Produced via immunoSEQ multiplex PCR; TCRdb's table is partial and in-frame only. The sample includes some 120,000 clones, 88% seen only once; the top ten take approximately 10%. As for this clone: Its antigen is unidentified.

Deletions cut 6 bases from V and 6 bases from J, with 14 bases between. The CDR3 contains 13 residues. Per the germline V gene, CDR1 is ENHRY and CDR2 is SYGVKD. The sequence was obtained from an adult in good health. Source: peripheral blood, taken on day 0 of AZD1222 vaccination. The rearrangement joins TRBV10-3 to TRBJ1-1, with D uncertain. The chain's CDR3 is CAIRRDTGPEAFF. The CDR3 nucleotides read TGTGCCATCAGGCGAGACACGGGTCCTGAAGCTTTCTTT.